This TCR beta chain was captured by sequencing in a study of CXCR3-negative and CXCR3-positive naive CD8 T cells. Overall study context: The TRB read total, around 140 million, broke down to about 1.5 +/- 0.3 million reads per library. Study-wide points: Comparison of naive cells showed more hydrophobic TRB CDR3s in CXCR3-positive than in CXCR3-negative naive cells.

In regard to this clonotype: Its antigen is undetermined.

The TRB cDNA libraries were prepared by 5' RACE with UMI labels. From the 5' RACE reads, TCRdb lists one entry per CDR3 protein and no DNA. The sample table sets out 50,000 to 65,000 distinct CDR3 sequences. The authors gated naive CD8+ T cells as CD45RO-CCR7+CD27+CD95-. CDR1 and CDR2 (germline): SGHAT, FQNNGV. This CDR3 spans 18 amino acids. The sequenced material came from naive CXCR3- CD8+ T cells from blood. Subset reported: CD45RO-CCR7+CD27+CD95- naive CD8+ T cells lacking CXCR3 (TNR3-). The chain links TRBV11-2 to TRBJ2-5; TCRdb returns TRBD2, unconfirmable since there is no DNA. The source is a human donor in good health. Some clones in this sample may be carry-over from other donors' samples. The CDR3 reads CASSSRTSGGWAQETQYF.